A selection of T cell receptor beta chains follows, all from one sample in a study of T cells in localized non-small cell lung cancer. Some clones are missing from TCRdb's copy, which holds only in-frame ones; the method was immunoSEQ multiplex PCR. The table records approximately 140,000 clones, around 89% of them present only once. Source: peripheral blood, taken before any cancer treatment. The receptors stem from a female donor of 60 years or more with stage I lung adenocarcinoma. Both conserved end residues are part of each CDR3. A D gene is named only where the DNA matches it firmly. Clone size is stated in some rows and not others, as once, few, many or a class when expanded.

clone size,D gene,J gene,V gene,CDR3 DNA,CDR3 protein
-,-,TRBJ1-2,TRBV29-1,TGCAGCGTTGAAACGGGGAACTATGGCTACACCTTC,CSVETGNYGYTF
-,-,TRBJ1-1,TRBV14,TGTGCCAGCAGCCAAGTAGGAGGGGGCACTGAAGCTTTCTTT,CASSQVGGGTEAFF
-,TRBD1,TRBJ2-3,TRBV2,TGTGCCAGCAGTGAGGTCGGGACAGACACAGATACGCAGTATTTT,CASSEVGTDTDTQYF
-,-,TRBJ1-5,TRBV10-3,TGTGCCATCAGTGATGGAGGGTTTACTGGTCAGCCCCAGCATTTT,CAISDGGFTGQPQHF
-,-,TRBJ2-1,TRBV11-2,TGTGCCAGCAGCTTAGTCGTTTTAAATGAGCAGTTCTTC,CASSLVVLNEQFF
-,TRBD1,TRBJ2-4,TRBV10-2,TGCGCCAGCAGTGAGTCGACAGGGGACCAAAAGTCGGCCAAAAACATTCAGTACTTC,CASSESTGDQKSAKNIQYF
-,-,TRBJ2-7,TRBV5-3,TGTGCCAGAAGCTTGGTGTTGAAGGCTGCCGAGCAGTACTTC,CARSLVLKAAEQYF
-,-,TRBJ1-2,TRBV6-6,TGTGCCAGCAGTTACAGGGTTCATATCTATGGCTACACCTTC,CASSYRVHIYGYTF
-,-,TRBJ1-1,TRBV30,TGTGCCTGGAGTGTTTCGCACTACACTGAAGCTTTCTTT,CAWSVSHYTEAFF
-,TRBD1,TRBJ1-4,TRBV5-1,TGCGCCAGCAGATCCGGGACAGGGAATGAAAAACTGTTTTTT,CASRSGTGNEKLFF
-,TRBD1,TRBJ2-7,TRBV25-1,TGTGCCAGCAGTTCGGGACAGCTTCCTTCCTACGAGCAGTACTTC,CASSSGQLPSYEQYF
-,-,TRBJ1-5,TRBV7-8,TGTGCCAGCAGCTTAGAGGGCAGCCCAACGGATCAGCCCCAGCATTTT,CASSLEGSPTDQPQHF
-,-,TRBJ2-2,TRBV7-8,TGTGCCAGCAGCGATCTAGGACAGACGAACACCGGGGAGCTGTTTTTT,CASSDLGQTNTGELFF
-,TRBD2,TRBJ2-2,TRBV11-1,TGTGCCAGCAGGGAGCGGGAGGGCCTTCCCGGGGAGCTGTTTTTT,CASREREGLPGELFF
-,-,TRBJ2-3,TRBV19,TGTGCCAGCCAAACAACAGGTAGTAGCACAGATACGCAGTATTTT,CASQTTGSSTDTQYF
-,-,TRBJ1-1,TRBV2,TGTGCCAGCACTCAGACAGGCGGCAACACTGAAGCTTTCTTT,CASTQTGGNTEAFF
-,-,TRBJ2-3,TRBV7-6,TGTGCCAGCAGCCTGACGCGGGACTTAGGCACAGATACGCAGTATTTT,CASSLTRDLGTDTQYF
once,-,TRBJ1-5,TRBV19,TGTGCCAGTAGTATGCCCACTGTTACAGGTTGGCAGCCCCAGCATTTT,CASSMPTVTGWQPQHF
-,-,TRBJ2-1,TRBV11-2,TGTGCCAGCAGCCGACTTGTCTGGGCCTCCTACAATGAGCAGTTCTTC,CASSRLVWASYNEQFF
-,TRBD2,TRBJ2-7,TRBV6-5,TGTGCCAGCTCCCCTCTAGCGGGAGGCGAGCAGTACTTC,CASSPLAGGEQYF
-,TRBD1,TRBJ2-7,TRBV18,TGTGCCAGCTCACCCGGGACAGGACCCTACGAGCAGTACTTC,CASSPGTGPYEQYF
-,-,TRBJ2-5,TRBV10-3,TGTGCCATCAGCAGTCAAGAGACCCAGTACTTC,CAISSQETQYF
-,TRBD2,TRBJ2-1,TRBV11-2,TGTGCCAGCAGCGATCCGGGGACTAGCGGGTATTTAAGCAATGAGCAGTTCTTC,CASSDPGTSGYLSNEQFF
-,-,TRBJ2-7,TRBV4-1,TGCGCCAGCAGCCAGCCCGGTTTGACTCTGGAGCAGTACTTC,CASSQPGLTLEQYF
-,-,TRBJ2-1,TRBV28,TGTGCCAGCAGTTTATTCGGGGTTGGCGGGACGCAGTTCTTC,CASSLFGVGGTQFF
-,-,TRBJ2-3,TRBV7-9,TGTGCCAGCAGCTTAGCCAGCGAGAGCACAGATACGCAGTATTTT,CASSLASESTDTQYF
-,TRBD2,TRBJ2-1,TRBV5-4,TGTGCCAGCAGCTCCAAACCCGGGACTAACAATGAGCAGTTCTTC,CASSSKPGTNNEQFF
-,-,TRBJ2-1,TRBV20-1,TGCAGTGCTAGCGGGATCTATGAGCAGTTCTTC,CSASGIYEQFF
-,-,TRBJ1-1,TRBV2,TGTGCCAGCAGAGTTACCGGGACGAAGAACACTGAAGCTTTCTTT,CASRVTGTKNTEAFF
-,-,TRBJ2-7,TRBV11-3,TGTGCCAGCAGCTTCGACCGGTGTGGGAGCTCCTACGAGCAGTACTTC,CASSFDRCGSSYEQYF
once,-,TRBJ1-2,TRBV5-1,TGCGCCAGCACCGAGCGGGACCTCTTAGGCTACACCTTC,CASTERDLLGYTF
-,-,TRBJ2-7,TRBV27,TGTGCCAGCAGTTTAATCTCCGTCGCGGGGGAGCAGTACTTC,CASSLISVAGEQYF
-,TRBD1,TRBJ2-7,TRBV15,TGTGCCACCAGGGAACCCGGGACAGGGGTACAGGAGCAGTACTTC,CATREPGTGVQEQYF
-,-,TRBJ2-2,TRBV12-5,TGTGCTAGTGGTTTGGGGACTACGAACACCGGGGAGCTGTTTTTT,CASGLGTTNTGELFF
few,-,TRBJ2-1,TRBV5-4,TGTGCCAGCAAACGGGCGGGGGCCTCCTACAATGAGCAGTTCTTC,CASKRAGASYNEQFF
once,-,TRBJ1-5,TRBV30,TGTGCCTGGGCCGGGGGAAAGGGAGGCAATCAGCCCCAGCATTTT,CAWAGGKGGNQPQHF
-,-,TRBJ2-5,TRBV14,TGTGCCAGCGCCCCCGCCGCAGAAGGGACCCAGTACTTC,CASAPAAEGTQYF
-,TRBD1,TRBJ1-2,TRBV2,TGTGCCAGCAGAGGGACAGGGGAAGGCTACACCTTC,CASRGTGEGYTF
-,-,TRBJ2-7,TRBV5-1,TGCGCCAGCAGCCCCCATCTAGGGGTCTCCTACGAGCAGTACTTC,CASSPHLGVSYEQYF
-,TRBD1,TRBJ1-6,TRBV6-5,TGTGCCAGCAGACTCGGACAGGTCAACTCACCCCTCCACTTT,CASRLGQVNSPLHF
-,-,TRBJ1-4,TRBV19,TGTGCCAGTAGTCTGAGGGACTATAATGAAAAACTGTTTTTT,CASSLRDYNEKLFF
-,TRBD1,TRBJ2-5,TRBV5-1,TGCGCCAGCAGCTTGGTGCAGGGGGAAGAGACCCAGTACTTC,CASSLVQGEETQYF
-,-,TRBJ2-4,TRBV7-2,TGTGCCAGCAGCATAGGATACCAGGGACGCGGGAACATTCAGTACTTC,CASSIGYQGRGNIQYF